Each of the 32 T cell receptor beta chains below was sequenced from the same sample in a study of blood T cell repertoires in COVID-19. This table comes from immunoSEQ multiplex PCR, and its TCRdb copy is limited to in-frame clones, with some not included. The repertoire consists of 52,000 or so clones, with over 90% occurring once and the leading ten covering less than 10%. The sequenced material came from peripheral blood. The receptors originated from a woman older than 75 with acute or convalescent COVID-19.

The CDR3 reads CASSPDRVRTDTQYF. The CDR3 nucleotides read TGTGCCAGCAGCCCCGATAGAGTACGCACAGATACGCAGTATTTT. The chain carries TRBV7-9 and TRBJ2-3; D is uncertain. V lost 5 bases to trimming and J lost 1 base, with 13 bases between them. The CDR3 runs 15 residues. Germline CDR1 is SEHNR and CDR2 is FQNEAQ (reference sequence).

V usage is TRBV2 and J usage is TRBJ2-3; 9 bases align to TRBD2. CDR1 SNHLY and CDR2 FYNNEI come from the germline V gene. This CDR3 has 14 amino acids. Trimming took 6 bases from V and 1 from J; bases not matched to a gene: 2. The CDR3 DNA follows: TGTGCCAGCAGCAGGACTAGCGGCACAGATACGCAGTATTTT. This gives the protein CASSRTSGTDTQYF.

This chain uses TRBV5-1 with TRBJ2-3; tentatively, D is TRBD2 (6 bases). CDR1 SGHRS and CDR2 YFSETQ come from the germline V gene. Trimming took 0 bases from V and 6 from J, leaving 17 bases between them. The CDR3 extends over 16 amino acids. The CDR3, as DNA: TGCGCCAGCAGCTTGGGTAGCGGACGTACGACGGATACGCAGTATTTT. Translated, it gives CASSLGSGRTTDTQYF.

The chain carries TRBV11-2 and TRBJ2-2; TRBD2 is a possible D gene (6 bases). The CDR3 consists of 15 residues. V lost 5 bases and J 3 bases, leaving 13 bases between the germline ends. CDR1 and CDR2 from the germline V gene are SGHAT and FQNNGV. The CDR3 reads CASSQISGDTGELFF. The CDR3 DNA follows: TGTGCCAGCAGCCAAATCTCGGGGGACACCGGGGAGCTGTTTTTT.

This clone was found once. V usage is TRBV29-1 and J usage is TRBJ2-3; 7 bases agree with TRBD1. Germline V gene data show CDR1 as SQVTM and CDR2 as ANQGSEA. Losses at the gene ends were 7 bases for V and 7 bases for J; bases not matched to a gene: 11. The CDR3 runs to 13 residues. The CDR3 DNA reads TGCAGCGCCCTGAACAGGGGTACCAATACGCAGTATTTT. Amino acid sequence: CSALNRGTNTQYF.

V is TRBV6-5 and J is TRBJ2-5; D might be TRBD2 (5 bases). CDR1 and CDR2 from the germline V gene are MNHEY and SVGAGI. This CDR3 comprises 12 residues. With 6 bases removed from V and 5 bases from J, the gap between germline ends came to 10 bases. The chain's CDR3 is CASRQTGETQYF. CDR3 sequence (DNA): TGTGCCAGCAGGCAAACGGGGGAGACCCAGTACTTC.

The gene calls are TRBV4-1 and TRBJ2-2; 7 nucleotides agree with TRBD2. CDR1 is MGHRA, CDR2 YSYEKL, per germline. Unmatched junction bases numbered 4, after V lost 3 bases and J lost 3 bases. The CDR3 has 15 amino acids. The CDR3 bases are TGCGCCAGCAGCCACAGCGGGACGTACACCGGGGAGCTGTTTTTT. It is translated as CASSHSGTYTGELFF.

The chain couples TRBV11-3 to TRBJ2-5; the match to TRBD1 covers 9 bases. Per germline, CDR1 SGHNT and CDR2 YENEEA. V shed 7 bases, J shed 2 bases, and the junction held 5 bases outside the gene matches. The CDR3 runs 14 residues. For the CDR3, the DNA is TGTGCCAGCACTGGACAGGGGCGACAAGAGACCCAGTACTTC. Translation gives CASTGQGRQETQYF.

The V and J genes are TRBV6-2 or TRBV6-3 and TRBJ1-5; TRBD1 agrees at 7 bases. The CDR3 sequence is 17 residues long. Looked up from germline, CDR1 is MNHEY and CDR2 is SVGEGT. V shed 2 bases, J shed 0 bases, and the junction held 7 bases outside the gene matches. The CDR3 nucleotides read TGTGCCAGCAGTTACGCCGGGACAGCTAATAGCAATCAGCCCCAGCATTTT. Protein product: CASSYAGTANSNQPQHF.

The chain combines TRBV14 with TRBJ2-7; 7 bases match TRBD2. This CDR3 comprises 12 residues. Germline V gives CDR1 SGHDN, CDR2 FVKESK. Unmatched junction bases numbered 4, after V lost 0 bases and J lost 11 bases. The CDR3 coding sequence is TGTGCCAGCAGCCAAGATCAAGGGAGGGAGTACTTC. This gives the protein CASSQDQGREYF.

The genes are TRBV11-2 and TRBJ2-1, with TRBD1 identical over 7 bases. V dropped 3 bases and J dropped 6; count of bases not matched to a gene: 2. The CDR3 sequence is 13 residues long. Germline V gives CDR1 SGHAT, CDR2 FQNNGV. The CDR3 nucleotides are TGTGCCAGCAGCTTGGGACAGATCAATGAGCAGTTCTTC. This gives the protein CASSLGQINEQFF.

The gene calls are TRBV24-1 and TRBJ1-2; D ambiguous. Germline values: CDR1 KGHDR, CDR2 SFDVKD. V was cut by 2 bases and J by 8 bases, with 11 bases left in between. The CDR3 is made up of 13 amino acids. In DNA, the CDR3 is TGTGCCACCAGTGATTCACGGGTAGGAGGCTACACCTTC. This translates into CATSDSRVGGYTF.

On this clone: The same CDR3 arises from other DNA sequences in this sample as well. This chain uses TRBV6-5 with TRBJ1-1; D uncertain. The V gene lost 7 bases and the J gene lost 4 bases, with 19 bases spanning the gap. The CDR3 is 15 amino acids. Germline assignment: CDR1 MNHEY and CDR2 SVGAGI. This CDR3 is CASTQTGNRVTEAFF. The CDR3 coding sequence is TGTGCCAGCACCCAGACGGGGAATAGGGTCACTGAAGCTTTCTTT.

The V and J genes are TRBV4-1 and TRBJ2-7, with 7 bases matching TRBD1. With 1 base clipped from V and 7 bases from J, the junction kept 4 bases outside the gene matches. The CDR3 has 13 amino acids. CDR1 and CDR2 from the germline V gene are MGHRA and YSYEKL. CDR3 region: CASSQVVRGEQYF. CDR3 nucleotide sequence: TGCGCCAGCAGCCAAGTGGTCAGGGGGGAGCAGTACTTC.

V usage is TRBV2 and J usage is TRBJ1-5; 8 bases align to TRBD1. V shed 5 bases, J shed 2 bases, and the junction held 2 bases outside the gene matches. In germline, CDR1 is SNHLY, CDR2 FYNNEI. The CDR3 runs to 14 residues. CDR3 sequence: CASSTGGGNQPQHF. The CDR3 DNA reads as TGTGCCAGCAGTACAGGGGGAGGCAATCAGCCCCAGCATTTT.

This clone was recorded once. This chain uses TRBV19 with TRBJ1-1, with 8 bases lining up with TRBD1. J was trimmed by 5 bases and V by 5 bases; bases with no gene match: 7. The CDR3 spans 14 residues. From germline, CDR1 is LNHDA and CDR2 SQIVND (reference sequence). For the CDR3, the DNA is TGTGCCAGTAGTTTTACAGGGGGAGGGACTGAAGCTTTCTTT. This translates into CASSFTGGGTEAFF.

This CDR3 reads CASSSTRDRGHEQYF. The CDR3 bases are TGTGCCAGCAGCTCTACCCGGGACAGGGGACACGAGCAGTACTTC. The V gene is TRBV7-6, the J gene TRBJ2-7; TRBD1 matches at 10 bases. Germline loops: CDR1 SGHVS, CDR2 FNYEAQ. After removal of 4 bases from V and 5 bases from J, the junction contained 8 bases not matched to a gene. The CDR3 is 15 residues long.

The V call is TRBV11-3, the J call TRBJ2-1; tentatively, D is TRBD2 (6 bases). V lost 6 bases and J lost 3, with 18 bases in between. The germline gives CDR1 SGHNT, CDR2 YENEEA. The CDR3 has 16 amino acids. CDR3 sequence reads: CASSPRVAEDYNEQFF. The CDR3 DNA reads TGTGCCAGCAGTCCGAGGGTAGCGGAAGACTACAATGAGCAGTTCTTC.

This chain connects TRBV30 to TRBJ1-5, with TRBD1 as a possible D gene (5 bases). The V end lost 2 bases, the J end lost 0 bases, and 5 bases lay between the germline ends. CDR3 length equals 13 residues. Germline CDR1 GTSNPN, CDR2 SVGIG (reference sequence). The CDR3 spells CAWSTGSNQPQHF. The CDR3 DNA is TGTGCCTGGAGTACAGGTAGCAATCAGCCCCAGCATTTT.

DNA for the CDR3: TGTGCCAGCAGCTTGGGTGGGACAGGGTATCAGCCCCAGCATTTT. It yields the protein CASSLGGTGYQPQHF. The chain recombines TRBV5-5 with TRBJ1-5, with 9 bases lining up with TRBD1. Trimming took 0 bases from V and 5 from J; bases not matched to a gene: 3. Germline V gene lookup returns CDR1 SGHKS and CDR2 YYEKEE (reference sequence). CDR3 length: 15 residues.

The chain uses TRBV12-3 or TRBV12-4 and TRBJ1-1; D is perhaps TRBD1 (6 bases). V shed 7 bases and J shed 10 bases, with 16 bases lying between them. CDR3 length: 12 amino acids. The CDR3 is CASTSGGRGAFF. Here the CDR3 DNA reads TGTGCCAGCACCTCGGGGGGGCGGGGAGCTTTCTTT.

V gene TRBV20-1 combines with J gene TRBJ2-1, with TRBD2 matching 9 bases. Trimming cost V 3 bases and J 5 bases; bases outside gene matches: 8. Germline assignment: CDR1 DFQATT and CDR2 SNEGSKA (reference sequence). The CDR3 runs 15 residues. This chain's CDR3 is CSASHSSGINNEQFF. The DNA of the CDR3 is TGCAGTGCTAGTCACTCTAGCGGGATAAACAATGAGCAGTTCTTC.

The rearrangement uses TRBV7-9 and TRBJ1-2; 9 bases line up with TRBD1. Germline trimming cut 5 bases from V and 3 bases from J; bases unmatched to any gene: 4. The V gene's germline CDR1 is SEHNR and CDR2 FQNEAQ (reference sequence). The CDR3 contains 14 residues. As DNA, the CDR3 is TGTGCCAGCAGCCGGACAGGGGTGGACTATGGCTACACCTTC. Amino acids: CASSRTGVDYGYTF.

This chain joins TRBV7-9 and TRBJ2-2; no clear D. Germline loops: CDR1 SEHNR, CDR2 FQNEAQ (reference sequence). This CDR3 comprises 16 residues. Trimming cost V 5 bases and J 2 bases, with 15 bases left between them. CDR3 nucleotide sequence: TGTGCCAGCAGCCCCACGCGACTCAGCAACACCGGGGAGCTGTTTTTT. Protein product: CASSPTRLSNTGELFF. The full variable domain, its missing parts supplied by reference TRBV7-9 and TRBJ2-2, is DTGVSQNPRHKITKRGQNVTFRCDPISEHNRLYWYRQTLGQGPEFLTYFQNEAQLEKSRLLSDRFSAERPKGSFSTLEIQRTEQGDSAMYLCASSPTRLSNTGELFFGEGSRLTVL.

The J gene is TRBJ1-1, the V gene TRBV6-2 or TRBV6-3, with TRBD1 matching 11 bases. V was clipped by 5 bases and J by 1 base; unmatched bases: 6. The CDR3 runs 16 residues. Germline V gives CDR1 MNHEY, CDR2 SVGEGT. CDR3 DNA sequence: TGTGCCAGCAGTGGACAGGGGGCAATGGCGAACACTGAAGCTTTCTTT. This sequence encodes CASSGQGAMANTEAFF.

This clone appeared once. The chain links TRBV5-4 to TRBJ2-7, with 8 bases lining up with TRBD2. V trimming: 0 bases; J trimming: 4 bases; junction bases outside the gene matches: 6. The CDR3 runs 15 residues. Germline values: CDR1 SGHNT, CDR2 YYREEE (reference sequence). The CDR3 sequence is CASSLGQTSAYEQYF. The CDR3 coding sequence is TGTGCCAGCAGCTTGGGTCAGACTAGCGCGTACGAGCAGTACTTC.

This chain links TRBV4-2 with TRBJ2-7; TRBD1 aligns across 10 bases. V lost 6 bases to trimming and J lost 3 bases; unmatched junction nucleotides: 5. CDR3 size: 14 residues. The germline V gene encodes CDR1 LGHNA and CDR2 YNFKEQ. Here the CDR3 reads CASSSRTGGYEQYF. CDR3 nucleotide sequence: TGTGCCAGCAGTTCTAGGACAGGGGGCTACGAGCAGTACTTC.

The chain combines TRBV6-5 with TRBJ1-1; 7 positions agree with TRBD1. J lost 4 bases, V lost 2 bases, and 10 bases had no gene match. Germline CDR1 reads MNHEY; CDR2 reads SVGAGI. The CDR3 spans 16 residues. This CDR3 reads CASSYGTVEYGTEAFF. DNA of the CDR3: TGTGCCAGCAGTTACGGGACAGTGGAATATGGCACTGAAGCTTTCTTT.

The CDR3 bases are TGCGCCAGCAGCTTGTTGCAGGGATTAGAGAATTCACCCCTCCACTTT. Amino acids: CASSLLQGLENSPLHF. J is TRBJ1-6 and V is TRBV5-1; a possible D gene is TRBD1 (5 bases). V lost 1 base to trimming and J lost 7 bases, with 15 bases between them. The CDR3 has 16 residues. CDR1 and CDR2 (germline): SGHRS, YFSETQ.

V usage is TRBV7-2 and J usage is TRBJ2-5; D call uncertain. The germline V and J ends were trimmed by 3 bases and 1 base, with 6 bases remaining between them. Germline CDR1 SGHTA, CDR2 FQGNSA. The CDR3 totals 13 residues. The DNA of the CDR3 is TGTGCCAGCAGCTTTGGAGTCCAAGAGACCCAGTACTTC. Its translation is CASSFGVQETQYF.

This clone was detected only a few times. Here the CDR3 DNA reads TGTGCCAGTTCGATTATAGCGGGAGTTGCCACCGGGGAGCTGTTTTTT. It is translated as CASSIIAGVATGELFF. This chain connects TRBV19 to TRBJ2-2; 9 nucleotides line up with TRBD2. V lost 8 bases and J lost 4; bases outside the gene matches: 11. This CDR3 has 16 amino acids. Germline lookup yields CDR1 LNHDA and CDR2 SQIVND (reference sequence).

CDR3 sequence reads: CASSFGQGSEAFF. DNA of the CDR3: TGTGCCAGCAGCTTCGGACAGGGCAGTGAAGCTTTCTTT. The genes are TRBV7-2 and TRBJ1-1; 8 bases agree with TRBD1. Germline V CDR1 and CDR2: SGHTA, FQGNSA. This CDR3 region has 13 residues. V shed 3 bases, J shed 7 bases, and the junction held 4 bases outside the gene matches.